This T cell receptor beta chain derives from a study of OX40 agonist ivuxolimab in advanced cancers. Whole-study context: An agonistic human IgG2 monoclonal antibody against OX40 (CD134) was given. Study-wide points: Blood T cells, both CD4+ and CD8+, expanded clonally by week 6 at 0.1 to 3.0 mg/kg.

Autoimmune disease history or systemic immunosuppression excluded patients. The repertoire was sequenced with immunoSEQ multiplex PCR; TCRdb's copy has only in-frame clones and lacks some. The sample lists 65,000 to 90,000 clones, about 93% occurring once. The CDR3 has 17 residues. Trimming took 4 bases from V and 0 from J, leaving 13 bases between them. The germline V gene has CDR1 ENHRY and CDR2 SYGVKD. About this clone itself: Its antigen is still unknown.

The sample was CD4+ or CD8+ T cells sorted from blood, taken in a trial of the OX40 agonist ivuxolimab. This TCR was recovered from an adult with an advanced solid tumor such as melanoma, head and neck, liver or kidney cancer. V and J are TRBV10-3 and TRBJ2-6; D is undetermined. For the CDR3, the DNA is TGTGCCATCAGTGGACATCTGCAGAGCTCTGGGGCCAACGTCCTGACTTTC. Its protein product is CAISGHLQSSGANVLTF.